Described below is a single TCR beta chain sequence and its context. The data are from a study of blood T cell repertoires in COVID-19. In the study overall: Acute-phase and convalescent COVID-19 samples originated in the United States, Italy and Spain. T cells, B-cell-depleted T cells, or PBMCs provided the cDNA or gDNA that served as material.

Authors' methods: Amplification of reference gene primers provided the estimated nucleated cell counts. Here immunoSEQ multiplex PCR was the method, and the copy in TCRdb shows in-frame clones only, minus some. Clonal size and the V and J genes are those of that table, whereas D and trimming came from the DNA. The sample lists about 44,000 clones, 75% to 90% seen once, with around 20% in the top ten. The CDR3 is 14 residues long. V lost 7 bases to trimming and J lost 4 bases, with 16 bases between them. Germline assignment: CDR1 LNHDA and CDR2 SQIVND (reference sequence). The chain recombines TRBV19 with TRBJ1-2; D may be TRBD1 (5 bases). This receptor was identified in a woman of 80 years or more in a cohort sampled during active or convalescent COVID-19. Sequenced input: peripheral blood. The CDR3: CASIQIGASYGYTF. CDR3 sequence (DNA): TGTGCCAGTATCCAGATAGGGGCAAGCTATGGCTACACCTTC.